A single sample gave rise to the 8 T cell receptor beta chains below, sequenced in a study of blood T cell repertoires in COVID-19. TCRdb's copy holds only in-frame clones and misses some; the assay was immunoSEQ multiplex PCR. The data contain 130,000 to 150,000 clones, 84% of them singletons. The sample consisted of PBMCs or T cells enriched from blood (not recorded which). These receptors originate from a woman between 50 and 59 years old who had been exposed to COVID-19.

The table lists this clone with a few counts. The same CDR3 arises from other DNA sequences in this sample as well. The gene calls are TRBV19 and TRBJ2-7; D ambiguous. V was clipped by 3 bases and J by 2 bases, with 11 bases between them. CDR3 length equals 14 residues. Germline V CDR1 and CDR2: LNHDA, SQIVND (reference sequence). CDR3 DNA: TGTGCCAGTAGTATTGTTGGCGGAACCTACGAGCAGTACTTC. Translation: CASSIVGGTYEQYF.

The chain employs TRBV10-1 and TRBJ2-3; 10 bases are a match to TRBD2. V shed 3 bases, J shed 4 bases, and the junction held 4 bases outside the gene matches. The CDR3 is 15 amino acids. From germline, CDR1 is WNHNN and CDR2 SYGVQD (reference sequence). The CDR3 DNA follows: TGCGCCAGCAGTGAATCTAGCGGGAGCTCAGATACGCAGTATTTT. It codes for CASSESSGSSDTQYF.

By sample fraction, this clone is medium-sized. This sequence joins TRBV6-2 or TRBV6-3 and TRBJ2-7, with 9 bases identical to TRBD1. With V trimmed by 2 bases and J by 3 bases, 5 bases remained unmatched. Germline-derived CDR1 and CDR2 are MNHEY and SVGEGT. This CDR3 is built from 15 residues. For the CDR3, the DNA is TGTGCCAGCAGTTACGATCCGACAGGGGGCTACGAGCAGTACTTC. Protein sequence: CASSYDPTGGYEQYF.

V is TRBV5-4 and J is TRBJ2-1; weak D call: TRBD1 (5 bases). Trimming took off 4 bases at V and 1 base at J, with 9 bases between the two ends. The CDR3 runs to 14 residues. CDR1 is SGHNT, CDR2 YYREEE, per germline (reference sequence). DNA for the CDR3: TGTGCCAGCAGCACTTCAGGGTCCTACAATGAGCAGTTCTTC. Translating it yields CASSTSGSYNEQFF.

V usage is TRBV6-2 or TRBV6-3 and J usage is TRBJ2-2; 9 bases map to TRBD1. Germline CDR1 and CDR2: MNHEY and SVGEGT. This CDR3 contains 20 residues. The ends lost 2 bases at V and 5 bases at J; junction bases unmatched: 18. CDR3 amino acids: CASSYRGTGTGTLWTGELFF. The CDR3 coding sequence is TGTGCCAGCAGTTACAGAGGGACAGGGACAGGGACTTTGTGGACCGGGGAGCTGTTTTTT.

Here the CDR3 reads CASSFEGAYYGYTF. The CDR3 nucleotides read TGTGCCAGCAGTTTCGAGGGGGCATACTATGGCTACACCTTC. The rearrangement links TRBV6-2 or TRBV6-3 to TRBJ1-2; 7 bases map to TRBD1. Germline V CDR1 and CDR2: MNHEY, SVGEGT. This CDR3 has 14 residues. The junction had 5 bases not matched to a gene; V was cut back by 4 bases and J by 3 bases.

The CDR3 protein is CASSQGGLAGGAGETQYF. In DNA form, the CDR3 reads TGTGCCAGCAGCCAGGGCGGACTAGCGGGAGGAGCTGGAGAGACCCAGTACTTC. V and J are TRBV7-2 and TRBJ2-5, with 14 positions matching TRBD2. This CDR3 has 18 amino acids. Germline trimming cut 5 bases from V and 4 bases from J; bases unmatched to any gene: 12. Germline CDR1 is SGHTA and CDR2 is FQGNSA.

The CDR3, as DNA: TGCGCCAGCAGCCAAGAGGGTAGCGGGGGCCCCTACAATGAGCAGTTCTTC. Its translation is CASSQEGSGGPYNEQFF. The chain employs TRBV4-1 and TRBJ2-1, with 9 nucleotides matching TRBD2. Germline values: CDR1 MGHRA, CDR2 YSYEKL. Trimming took 0 bases from V and 2 from J; bases not matched to a gene: 5. CDR3 length: 17 residues.